The 13 T cell receptor beta chains given below trace back to one sample, sequenced in a study of regulatory T cells in long-lasting Graves disease. For TCR beta, libraries came from iRepertoire HTBI primers and Arm-PCR of CDR3 regions. TCRdb passed the multiplex PCR reads through MiXCR, listing each CDR3 protein once. The table has some 560,000 distinct CDR3 sequences, roughly a sixth seen once; the top ten hold 25%. Time point: newly diagnosed GD, antithyroid drugs for less than 3 months. The TCR library used RNA extracted from PBMCs. This sample also appeared in a second study, on T cells in Graves' hyperthyroidism and ophthalmopathy.

Sequenced here: peripheral blood mononuclear cells (PBMCs), sampled at new diagnosis, from a patient treated with antithyroid drugs. These receptors originate from a woman aged 35 to 60 with Graves disease.

This clonotype was recorded many times. J is TRBJ2-1 and V is TRBV12-3 or TRBV12-4; 9 bases are a match to TRBD2. V lost 7 bases, J lost 12 bases, and 7 bases stayed unmatched. This CDR3 region has 12 residues. CDR3: CASNERGASQFF. DNA of the CDR3: TGTGCCAGCAACGAGCGGGGGGCCTCGCAGTTCTTC.

The chain has TRBV6-2 or TRBV6-3 and TRBJ1-4, with TRBD1 as a possible D gene (6 bases). The CDR3 consists of 14 residues. Trimming shortened V by 7 bases and J by 5 bases, and 14 bases separated the two germline ends. The germline V gene encodes CDR1 MNHEY and CDR2 SVGEGT. CDR3 loop: CASNTGTKNEKLFF. As DNA, the CDR3 is TGTGCCAGCAACACCGGGACAAAAAATGAAAAACTGTTTTTT.

This clonotype appeared many times. The J gene is TRBJ1-5, the V gene TRBV4-1, with 8 bases fitting TRBD1. Trimming removed 4 bases from V and 5 bases from J; junction bases left unmatched: 10. CDR3 length: 16 amino acids. Looked up from germline, CDR1 is MGHRA and CDR2 is YSYEKL. CDR3 nucleotides: TGCGCCAGCAGCCGCCATCAGGACAGGGCGGATCAGCCCCAGCATTTT. The encoded protein is CASSRHQDRADQPQHF.

Concerning this clonotype itself: The junction and the germline gene differ at one end; a read error may be behind it. The J gene is TRBJ2-4, the V gene TRBV18; perhaps TRBD1 as D (6 bases). Germline values: CDR1 KGHSH, CDR2 LQKENI. The CDR3 consists of 13 residues. The CDR3 DNA sequence: TGTGCCAGCTTACCAGACAGGAAAGACATTCAGTACTTC. Protein sequence: CASLPDRKDIQYF.

The chain is built from TRBV3-1 and TRBJ2-7; 8 nucleotides match TRBD2. The germline gives CDR1 LGHDT, CDR2 YNNKEL (reference sequence). There are 17 residues in the CDR3. The trim removed 1 base at V and 7 bases at J, leaving 15 bases unmatched. The chain's CDR3 is CASSQAYRGGGLREQYF. CDR3 sequence (DNA): TGTGCCAGCAGCCAAGCATATCGGGGGGGCGGTCTTCGTGAGCAGTACTTC.

The V gene is TRBV6-1, the J gene TRBJ2-7; 7 nucleotides line up with TRBD2. The CDR3 has 15 residues. CDR1 is MNHNS and CDR2 is SASEGT in the germline V gene. J was trimmed by 2 bases and V by 6 bases; bases with no gene match: 10. The CDR3 bases are TGTGCCAGCAGGACTGGGGCGGGAGAGACCTACGAGCAGTACTTC. Translating gives CASRTGAGETYEQYF.

This clonotype has ten or more counts. The chain uses TRBV7-9 and TRBJ1-2; 7 bases are a match to TRBD1. CDR1 is SEHNR, CDR2 FQNEAQ, per germline (reference sequence). The CDR3 contains 15 residues. V shed 4 bases and J 2 bases; nucleotides not matched to a gene: 7. The CDR3 is CASSSPGQSNYGYTF. The CDR3, as DNA: TGTGCCAGCAGCTCTCCGGGACAGTCGAACTATGGCTACACCTTC.

Only a few counts were recorded for this clonotype. The chain has TRBV12-3 or TRBV12-4 and TRBJ2-3; either TRBD1 or TRBD2 may fit D (6 bases each). The CDR3 runs to 15 residues. Trimming took 8 bases from V and 4 from J, leaving 19 bases between them. Here the CDR3 DNA reads TGTGCCAGCGCGATTCTCGGGGGCCGGCCAGATACGCAGTATTTT. As protein: CASAILGGRPDTQYF.

Notes on this clonotype: One base away lies a much larger clone, so this may be a sequencing read error. The rearrangement joins TRBV20-1 to TRBJ1-1; 9 nucleotides agree with TRBD1. This CDR3 spans 13 amino acids. V lost 5 bases, J lost 8 bases, and 9 bases stayed unmatched. Per germline, CDR1 DFQATT and CDR2 SNEGSKA (reference sequence). CDR3 amino acids: CSAYRTGGPEAFF. The DNA of the CDR3 is TGCAGTGCTTACCGAACAGGGGGCCCGGAAGCTTTCTTT.

This clonotype occurred a few times. This rearrangement joins TRBV7-2 to TRBJ2-5, with TRBD1 matching over 12 bases. V was clipped by 6 bases and J by 6 bases; unmatched bases: 5. Germline lookup yields CDR1 SGHTA and CDR2 FQGNSA. CDR3 size: 14 residues. The CDR3 DNA reads TGTGCCAGCAGTTCCGGGACAGGGGGCAAGACCCAGTACTTC. It yields the protein CASSSGTGGKTQYF.

The gene calls are TRBV6-2 or TRBV6-3 and TRBJ2-3; TRBD2 matches 8 bases. The CDR3 consists of 16 residues. J was trimmed by 5 bases and V by 0 bases; bases with no gene match: 7. Germline-derived CDR1 and CDR2 are MNHEY and SVGEGT. CDR3 protein: CASSYSTGGQGDTQYF. The CDR3 DNA follows: TGTGCCAGCAGTTACTCCACGGGGGGGCAGGGAGATACGCAGTATTTT.

Details on this clonotype: A much larger clone differs by one base, so this may be a read error. J is TRBJ1-2 and V is TRBV6-5, with TRBD1 as a possible D gene (5 bases). The V end was cut by 0 bases, the J end by 2 bases, with 10 bases between. Germline-derived CDR1 and CDR2 are MNHEY and SVGAGI. The CDR3 extends over 15 amino acids. CDR3 nucleotides: TGTGCCAGCAGTTACTCCTCGGACACGAACTATGGCTACACCTTC. This translates into CASSYSSDTNYGYTF.

Many counts were recorded for this clonotype. The chain carries TRBV7-9 and TRBJ1-2; D gene uncertain. The CDR3 runs 15 residues. Trimming left V 3 bases short and J 0 bases short, with 11 bases between. From germline, CDR1 is SEHNR and CDR2 FQNEAQ (reference sequence). For the CDR3, the DNA is TGTGCCAGCAGCTTGCTGTCGGTAGCTAACTATGGCTACACCTTC. The encoded protein is CASSLLSVANYGYTF.